The 17 T cell receptor beta chains given below trace back to one sample, sequenced in a study of T cell repertoires in cytomegalovirus infection. These receptors have no identified antigens. Each CDR3 protein is one row after TCRdb ran MiXCR on the reads. The sample contains 450,000 to 550,000 distinct CDR3 sequences, about 42% of which appear only once. Sample: cultured PBMCs, taken from culture after CMV antigen stimulation. Every receptor here comes from a human donor in good health (CMV status not recorded). Some clones in this sample may be carry-over from other donors' samples.

This clonotype was counted between two and nine times. This CDR3 is CASSRLSWGADNSPLHF. The CDR3 nucleotides are TGTGCCAGCAGCCGGCTCAGTTGGGGGGCGGATAATTCACCCCTCCACTTT. The chain links TRBV11-2 to TRBJ1-6; D perhaps matches TRBD1 (6 bases). In germline, CDR1 is SGHAT, CDR2 FQNNGV. Trimming removed 5 bases at V and 5 bases at J, with 19 bases between. The CDR3 length is 17 residues.

The genes are TRBV25-1 and TRBJ1-6; D call uncertain. This CDR3 is 15 amino acids long. Germline-derived CDR1 and CDR2 are MGHDK and SYGVNS. The V and J ends lost 4 bases and 0 bases respectively, with 7 bases between them. The CDR3 region is CASSVESSYNSPLHF. As DNA, the CDR3 is TGTGCCAGCAGTGTTGAGAGCTCCTATAATTCACCCCTCCACTTT.

J is TRBJ1-2 and V is TRBV5-1; possibly TRBD1 for D (5 bases). The CDR3 is made up of 12 amino acids. V was cut by 4 bases and J by 5 bases, with 9 bases left in between. Germline assignment: CDR1 SGHRS and CDR2 YFSETQ. For the CDR3, the DNA is TGCGCCAGCAGCATAGACAGATATGGCTACACCTTC. The encoded protein is CASSIDRYGYTF.

The V call is TRBV29-1, the J call TRBJ2-7; 7 nucleotides line up with TRBD1. V dropped 6 bases and J dropped 2; count of bases not matched to a gene: 4. The CDR3 has 12 amino acids. In germline, CDR1 is SQVTM, CDR2 ANQGSEA. The CDR3 DNA sequence: TGCAGCGTCGTGGGACAGACCTACGAGCAGTACTTC. Its translation is CSVVGQTYEQYF.

The genes are TRBV7-4 and TRBJ2-1; 8 bases align to TRBD2. V lost 8 bases and J lost 9; bases outside the gene matches: 12. The CDR3 spans 14 residues. CDR1 is SGHVT and CDR2 is SQSDAQ in the germline V gene. The CDR3 region has the DNA TGTGCCAGCGGCGGGAGGTCCGTGTCCGGTGAGCAGTTCTTC. Amino acids: CASGGRSVSGEQFF.

The chain uses TRBV19 and TRBJ2-5, with D tentatively TRBD1 or TRBD2 (5 bases each). From germline, CDR1 is LNHDA and CDR2 SQIVND (reference sequence). The V gene lost 7 bases and the J gene lost 7 bases, with 16 bases spanning the gap. The length of the CDR3 is 13 residues. Here the CDR3 reads CASTPGRGGTQYF. The CDR3 nucleotides read TGTGCCAGTACCCCGGGACGCGGAGGGACCCAGTACTTC.

This chain links TRBV28 with TRBJ2-4; D is possibly TRBD1 (5 bases). The CDR3 contains 15 residues. Germline V gene data show CDR1 as MDHEN and CDR2 as SYDVKM. The V and J ends lost 6 bases and 2 bases respectively, with 14 bases between them. CDR3 bases: TGTGCCAGCAGCCCTCCCTCAGGGTCCAAAAACATTCAGTACTTC. Encoded protein: CASSPPSGSKNIQYF.

The rearrangement uses TRBV20-1 and TRBJ2-3; TRBD2 might be the D (6 bases). The V gene's germline CDR1 is DFQATT and CDR2 SNEGSKA (reference sequence). This CDR3 has 15 residues. CDR3 amino acids: CSLTGTWEGTDTQYF. The CDR3 DNA is TGCTCCCTTACCGGGACTTGGGAGGGCACAGATACGCAGTATTTT.

In this sample, this clonotype turned up a few times. V gene TRBV7-9 combines with J gene TRBJ2-5; D remains unclear. CDR1 and CDR2 (germline): SEHNR, FQNEAQ (reference sequence). Trimming took 3 bases from V and 5 from J, leaving 10 bases between them. This CDR3 has 13 amino acids. For the CDR3, the DNA is TGTGCCAGCAGCTTCTCAGTGCGGGAGACCCAGTACTTC. It is translated as CASSFSVRETQYF.

V is TRBV18 and J is TRBJ2-7; D not resolved. This CDR3 has 16 amino acids. CDR1 is KGHSH, CDR2 LQKENI, per germline. Trimming pared 3 bases from V and 4 bases from J, leaving 19 bases between. CDR3 in amino acids: CASSPRPAHTMYEQYF. The CDR3 DNA reads as TGTGCCAGCTCACCCCGACCGGCTCACACGATGTACGAGCAGTACTTC. The full variable domain, completed using reference TRBV18 and TRBJ2-7, is NAGVMQNPRHLVRRRGQEARLRCSPMKGHSHVYWYRQLPEEGLKFMVYLQKENIIDESGMPKERFSAEFPKEGPSILRIQQVVRGDSAAYFCASSPRPAHTMYEQYFGPGTRLTVT.

There are a few counts of this clonotype. The chain links TRBV7-8 to TRBJ1-5, with 7 bases fitting TRBD1. CDR1 and CDR2 (germline): SGHVS, FQNEAQ. This CDR3 comprises 17 residues. The junction had 13 bases not matched to a gene; V was cut back by 5 bases and J by 3 bases. The CDR3 region is CASSLLPQTGVNQPQHF. CDR3 nucleotides: TGTGCCAGCAGCCTACTCCCACAAACAGGGGTCAATCAGCCCCAGCATTTT.

In its sample, this clonotype was seen a few times. The chain combines TRBV7-2 with TRBJ2-2; 10 bases are a match to TRBD2. The trim removed 7 bases at V and 6 bases at J, leaving 8 bases unmatched. The germline gives CDR1 SGHTA, CDR2 FQGNSA. The CDR3 covers 15 residues. The CDR3 DNA reads TGTGCCAGCAACAGCGGGGGGGCCTTCGCCGGGGAGCTGTTTTTT. Its translation is CASNSGGAFAGELFF.

This clonotype was observed a handful of times. CDR3 in amino acids: CASSRRTEQYF. In nucleotides, the CDR3 is TGTGCCAGCAGCCGGAGGACCGAGCAGTACTTC. This chain connects TRBV5-6 to TRBJ2-7, with D possibly matching TRBD2 (5 bases). V shed 4 bases and J shed 6 bases, with 8 bases lying between them. In germline, CDR1 is SGHDT, CDR2 YYEEEE. The CDR3 covers 11 residues.

This clonotype was observed a few times. The chain joins TRBV7-2 to TRBJ1-6, with D unresolved. Trimming left V 1 base short and J 10 bases short, with 8 bases between. The CDR3 consists of 13 residues. Germline V lookup: CDR1 SGHTA, CDR2 FQGNSA. The DNA for the CDR3 is TGTGCCAGCAGCTTAGATGTCATCTCACCCCTCCACTTT. Translated, it gives CASSLDVISPLHF.

The chain carries TRBV6-1 and TRBJ2-4, with D unclear. Germline CDR1 MNHNS, CDR2 SASEGT. The V end was cut by 7 bases, the J end by 4 bases, with 11 bases between. The CDR3 extends over 13 amino acids. CDR3 loop: CASTFNTKNIQYF. The CDR3 bases are TGTGCCAGCACCTTCAATACAAAAAACATTCAGTACTTC.

This rearrangement joins TRBV7-2 to TRBJ2-7; D possibly corresponds to TRBD2 (6 bases). V lost 5 bases to trimming and J lost 1 base, with 18 bases between them. CDR1 and CDR2 (germline): SGHTA, FQGNSA. The CDR3 is made up of 16 amino acids. DNA of the CDR3: TGTGCCAGCAGCGTGACTAGTTCGGCCCTTTCCTACGAGCAGTACTTC. Residues: CASSVTSSALSYEQYF. Supplemented by reference TRBV7-2 and TRBJ2-7, the full variable domain reads GAGVSQSPSNKVTEKGKDVELRCDPISGHTALYWYRQSLGQGLEFLIYFQGNSAPDKSGLPSDRFSAERTGGSVSTLTIQRTQQEDSAVYLCASSVTSSALSYEQYFGPGTRLTVT.

The chain has TRBV9 and TRBJ2-1, with 11 bases that match TRBD2. The J segment lost 0 bases and the V segment lost 1 base, leaving 3 bases of the junction unmatched. The CDR3 extends over 17 amino acids. Germline V gene lookup returns CDR1 SGDLS and CDR2 YYNGEE. CDR3 loop: CASSVPLAGGSYNEQFF. For the CDR3, the DNA is TGTGCCAGCAGCGTACCCCTAGCGGGAGGCTCCTACAATGAGCAGTTCTTC.